These T cell receptor beta chains were read from a single sample in a study of blood T cell repertoires in COVID-19. Profiled with immunoSEQ multiplex PCR; TCRdb holds only in-frame clones, not every one. The sample yields roughly 300,000 clones, 80% to 90% seen once. The sequenced sample was PBMCs or T cells enriched from blood (not recorded which). These TCRs come from a man between 25 and 39 years old who had recovered from COVID-19. Each CDR3 is given with its conserved first and last residue. A D gene is named only where the DNA matches it firmly. Part of the rows lack a size; the others show once, few, many or a class for expanded clones.

J: TRBJ2-7
size: NA
V: TRBV4-1
D: NA
CDR3: CASSQDPLGLSYEQYF
DNA: TGCGCCAGCAGCCAAGATCCTCTCGGACTCTCCTACGAGCAGTACTTC

J: TRBJ2-7
size: once
V: TRBV5-8
D: NA
CDR3: CAMRHQTSYEQYF
DNA: TGTGCCATGAGACACCAAACCAGTTACGAGCAGTACTTC

J: TRBJ2-3
size: many
V: TRBV6-1
D: NA
CDR3: CASSEGAGMNTQYF
DNA: TGTGCCAGCAGTGAAGGGGCAGGAATGAACACGCAGTATTTT

J: TRBJ1-5
size: NA
V: TRBV6-7
D: TRBD1
CDR3: CASARQGGSNQPQHF
DNA: TGTGCCAGCGCAAGACAGGGCGGGAGCAATCAGCCCCAGCATTTT

J: TRBJ2-7
size: NA
V: TRBV6-5
D: TRBD1
CDR3: CASSVDRAPLYEQYF
DNA: TGTGCCAGCAGCGTCGACAGGGCACCACTCTACGAGCAGTACTTC

J: TRBJ1-2
size: once
V: TRBV24-1
D: TRBD1
CDR3: CATSGNDRGWDGYTF
DNA: TGTGCCACCAGTGGGAACGACAGGGGATGGGATGGCTACACCTTC

J: TRBJ2-1
size: NA
V: TRBV10-2
D: TRBD2
CDR3: CASGLAGLDEQFF
DNA: TGCGCCAGCGGCCTAGCGGGTCTCGATGAGCAGTTCTTC

J: TRBJ1-2
size: NA
V: TRBV28
D: NA
CDR3: CASSYIRRGFDGYGYTF
DNA: TGTGCCAGCAGCTATATCAGAAGGGGGTTTGACGGTTATGGCTACACCTTC

J: TRBJ1-2
size: NA
V: TRBV11-2
D: TRBD1
CDR3: CASSLGRGRGGYTF
DNA: TGTGCCAGCAGCTTAGGCAGGGGGCGAGGTGGCTACACCTTC

J: TRBJ2-7
size: NA
V: TRBV24-1
D: NA
CDR3: CATSGGSYEQYF
DNA: TGTGCCACCAGCGGAGGATCCTACGAGCAGTACTTC

J: TRBJ1-2
size: NA
V: TRBV7-9
D: TRBD1
CDR3: CASSWGTGGAGGYTF
DNA: TGTGCCAGCAGCTGGGGGACAGGGGGCGCGGGTGGCTACACCTTC

J: TRBJ2-6
size: NA
V: TRBV6-5
D: NA
CDR3: CASSPVVFGANVLTF
DNA: TGTGCCAGCAGTCCCGTAGTGTTTGGGGCCAACGTCCTGACTTTC

J: TRBJ2-7
size: NA
V: TRBV5-1
D: NA
CDR3: CASSLIGTHEQYF
DNA: TGCGCCAGCAGCTTAATCGGTACGCACGAGCAGTACTTC

J: TRBJ1-3
size: NA
V: TRBV7-9
D: NA
CDR3: CASSLARTSGNTIYF
DNA: TGTGCCAGCAGCTTAGCGCGTACCTCTGGAAACACCATATATTTT

J: TRBJ1-1
size: NA
V: TRBV13
D: NA
CDR3: CASRTGKMNTEAFF
DNA: TGTGCCAGCAGGACAGGTAAAATGAACACTGAAGCTTTCTTT

J: TRBJ2-7
size: once
V: TRBV4-1
D: NA
CDR3: CASSQAVTGAPYEQYF
DNA: TGCGCCAGCAGCCAGGCCGTTACTGGGGCTCCCTACGAGCAGTACTTC

J: TRBJ1-3
size: NA
V: TRBV5-1
D: NA
CDR3: CASSFEGWSSGNTIYF
DNA: TGCGCCAGCAGCTTTGAGGGTTGGAGCTCTGGAAACACCATATATTTT

J: TRBJ1-1
size: NA
V: TRBV29-1
D: NA
CDR3: CSATTGTNTEAFF
DNA: TGCAGCGCTACGACAGGAACTAACACTGAAGCTTTCTTT

J: TRBJ2-2
size: NA
V: TRBV21-1
D: NA
CDR3: CASTSKVRYPTTTGELFF
DNA: TGTGCCAGCACCTCAAAGGTCCGGTACCCGACTACCACCGGGGAGCTGTTTTTT

J: TRBJ2-1
size: NA
V: TRBV27
D: NA
CDR3: CASSLRGSSYNEQFF
DNA: TGTGCCAGCAGTTTACGGGGGAGCTCCTACAATGAGCAGTTCTTC

J: TRBJ1-3
size: NA
V: TRBV28
D: NA
CDR3: CASSKKPVNTIYF
DNA: TGTGCCAGCAGTAAAAAACCGGTAAACACCATATATTTT

J: TRBJ2-7
size: once
V: TRBV29-1
D: TRBD2
CDR3: CSVEASGNYEQYF
DNA: TGCAGCGTTGAGGCTAGCGGGAACTACGAGCAGTACTTC

J: TRBJ2-6
size: NA
V: TRBV3-1/TRBV3-2
D: NA
CDR3: CASTLTGANVLTF
DNA: TGTGCCAGCACCTTAACTGGGGCCAACGTCCTGACTTTC

J: TRBJ2-3
size: NA
V: TRBV7-9
D: NA
CDR3: CASSLGLGGVATQYF
DNA: TGTGCCAGCAGCTTAGGGCTGGGGGGAGTGGCTACGCAGTATTTT

J: TRBJ1-2
size: NA
V: TRBV6-4
D: NA
CDR3: CASSEGFRGYGYTF
DNA: TGTGCCAGCAGTGAAGGTTTTCGGGGCTATGGCTACACCTTC

J: TRBJ1-3
size: NA
V: TRBV27
D: NA
CDR3: CASSSAALNEGNTIYF
DNA: TGTGCCAGCAGTTCCGCCGCCTTAAACGAGGGAAACACCATATATTTT

J: TRBJ2-2
size: NA
V: TRBV15
D: NA
CDR3: CATNWGLEAGELFF
DNA: TGTGCCACCAATTGGGGGCTAGAGGCCGGGGAGCTGTTTTTT

J: TRBJ2-7
size: NA
V: TRBV6-1
D: TRBD2
CDR3: CASSARTSGANYEQYF
DNA: TGTGCCAGCAGTGCTAGGACTAGCGGGGCAAACTACGAGCAGTACTTC

J: TRBJ2-7
size: NA
V: TRBV14
D: NA
CDR3: CASSNNEQYF
DNA: TGTGCCAGCAGTAACAACGAGCAGTACTTC

J: TRBJ1-2
size: NA
V: TRBV28
D: NA
CDR3: CASSSPRLYGYTF
DNA: TGTGCCAGCAGTTCCCCTAGGCTCTATGGCTACACCTTC

J: TRBJ1-5
size: once
V: TRBV7-2
D: TRBD1
CDR3: CASSSDRGANQPQHF
DNA: TGTGCCAGCAGCTCGGACAGGGGTGCGAATCAGCCCCAGCATTTT

J: TRBJ1-1
size: NA
V: TRBV27
D: NA
CDR3: CASSPSVNTEAFF
DNA: TGTGCCAGCAGTCCCTCAGTGAACACTGAAGCTTTCTTT

J: TRBJ2-3
size: NA
V: TRBV7-6
D: NA
CDR3: CASNRGGGPGNTQYF
DNA: TGTGCCAGCAACCGTGGGGGCGGGCCGGGGAATACGCAGTATTTT

J: TRBJ2-1
size: NA
V: TRBV3-1/TRBV3-2
D: NA
CDR3: CASSRLWGGLINEQFF
DNA: TGTGCCAGCAGCCGCCTGTGGGGGGGCCTTATCAATGAGCAGTTCTTC

J: TRBJ2-2
size: NA
V: TRBV14
D: TRBD2
CDR3: CASSRLAGHTGELFF
DNA: TGTGCCAGCAGTCGTCTAGCGGGACACACCGGGGAGCTGTTTTTT

J: TRBJ2-5
size: NA
V: TRBV5-8
D: NA
CDR3: CASSLFFLGGETQYF
DNA: TGTGCCAGCAGCTTGTTCTTCCTAGGCGGAGAGACCCAGTACTTC

J: TRBJ2-3
size: NA
V: TRBV6-5
D: TRBD1
CDR3: CASSYTGTGDTDTQYF
DNA: TGTGCCAGCAGTTATACCGGGACAGGGGACACAGATACGCAGTATTTT

J: TRBJ1-4
size: NA
V: TRBV5-1
D: NA
CDR3: CASSLGNQGGEKLFF
DNA: TGCGCCAGCAGCTTGGGAAACCAGGGTGGTGAAAAACTGTTTTTT

J: TRBJ2-7
size: NA
V: TRBV5-4
D: TRBD2
CDR3: CASSESGISYEQYF
DNA: TGTGCCAGCAGCGAAAGCGGGATCTCCTACGAGCAGTACTTC

J: TRBJ2-3
size: NA
V: TRBV7-9
D: TRBD1
CDR3: CASSRQGAGDTQYF
DNA: TGTGCCAGCAGCCGACAGGGGGCTGGAGATACGCAGTATTTT

J: TRBJ2-3
size: once
V: TRBV19
D: NA
CDR3: CATGTDTQYF
DNA: TGTGCCACCGGGACAGATACGCAGTATTTT

J: TRBJ2-5
size: NA
V: TRBV19
D: TRBD2
CDR3: CASSRTSGVQETQYF
DNA: TGTGCCAGTTCGAGGACTAGCGGGGTCCAAGAGACCCAGTACTTC

J: TRBJ2-1
size: NA
V: TRBV4-1
D: NA
CDR3: CASSQDFQRQRGNEQFF
DNA: TGCGCCAGCAGCCAAGATTTTCAGCGCCAAAGAGGGAATGAGCAGTTCTTC

J: TRBJ2-4
size: NA
V: TRBV7-2
D: NA
CDR3: CASSPPGVAKNIQYF
DNA: TGTGCCAGCAGCCCCCCGGGAGTCGCCAAAAACATTCAGTACTTC

J: TRBJ1-1
size: NA
V: TRBV5-1
D: NA
CDR3: CASSNPGDATEAFF
DNA: TGCGCCAGCAGCAACCCAGGGGATGCCACTGAAGCTTTCTTT

J: TRBJ2-1
size: few
V: TRBV7-8
D: NA
CDR3: CASSFRDIYNEQFF
DNA: TGTGCCAGCAGCTTCCGGGACATTTACAATGAGCAGTTCTTC

J: TRBJ1-1
size: once
V: TRBV19
D: NA
CDR3: CAVSSDMNTEAFF
DNA: TGTGCCGTCTCGTCCGACATGAACACTGAAGCTTTCTTT

J: TRBJ1-2
size: NA
V: TRBV20-1
D: NA
CDR3: CSAADGYTF
DNA: TGCAGTGCCGCAGATGGCTACACCTTC

J: TRBJ1-1
size: NA
V: TRBV24-1
D: NA
CDR3: CATSDRSGGTEAFF
DNA: TGTGCCACCAGTGACAGAAGTGGCGGGACTGAAGCTTTCTTT

J: TRBJ1-2
size: NA
V: TRBV7-6
D: TRBD1
CDR3: CASSSRTGGVFGYTF
DNA: TGTGCCAGCAGCTCAAGGACAGGGGGCGTCTTTGGCTACACCTTC

J: TRBJ2-1
size: NA
V: TRBV5-4
D: NA
CDR3: CASSLSEGRHNEQFF
DNA: TGTGCCAGCAGCTTGTCGGAGGGGAGGCACAATGAGCAGTTCTTC

J: TRBJ1-1
size: few
V: TRBV4-1
D: TRBD1
CDR3: CASSRGQGWNTEAFF
DNA: TGCGCCAGCAGCCGGGGACAGGGTTGGAACACTGAAGCTTTCTTT

J: TRBJ2-7
size: NA
V: TRBV5-4
D: NA
CDR3: CASSLPGRLNEQYF
DNA: TGTGCCAGCAGCTTACCAGGTCGGTTGAACGAGCAGTACTTC

J: TRBJ1-1
size: NA
V: TRBV27
D: NA
CDR3: CASSYQGTNTEAFF
DNA: TGTGCCAGCAGTTACCAGGGGACGAACACTGAAGCTTTCTTT

J: TRBJ1-2
size: few
V: TRBV19
D: NA
CDR3: CASSILTNYGYTF
DNA: TGTGCCAGTAGTATATTAACTAACTATGGCTACACCTTC

J: TRBJ1-1
size: NA
V: TRBV4-1
D: NA
CDR3: CASSQGQGPNTEAFF
DNA: TGCGCCAGCAGCCAAGGTCAGGGCCCGAACACTGAAGCTTTCTTT

J: TRBJ2-1
size: NA
V: TRBV6-4
D: TRBD2
CDR3: CASSGGTSGREVNEQFF
DNA: TGTGCCAGCAGTGGGGGGACTAGCGGGAGAGAGGTGAATGAGCAGTTCTTC